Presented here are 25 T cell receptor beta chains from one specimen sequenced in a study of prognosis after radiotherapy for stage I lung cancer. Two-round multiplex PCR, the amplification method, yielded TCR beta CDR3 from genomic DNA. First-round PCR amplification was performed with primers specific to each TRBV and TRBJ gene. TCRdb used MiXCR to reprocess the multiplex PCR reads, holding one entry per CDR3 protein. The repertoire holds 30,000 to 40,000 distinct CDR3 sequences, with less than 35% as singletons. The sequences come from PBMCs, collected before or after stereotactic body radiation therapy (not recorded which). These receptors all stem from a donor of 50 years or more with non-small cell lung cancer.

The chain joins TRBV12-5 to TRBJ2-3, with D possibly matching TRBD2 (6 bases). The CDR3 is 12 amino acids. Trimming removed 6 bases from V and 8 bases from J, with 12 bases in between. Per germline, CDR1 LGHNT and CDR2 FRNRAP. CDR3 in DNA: TGTGCTAGTGGGCCCTCCGGGGGTACGCAGTATTTT. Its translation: CASGPSGGTQYF.

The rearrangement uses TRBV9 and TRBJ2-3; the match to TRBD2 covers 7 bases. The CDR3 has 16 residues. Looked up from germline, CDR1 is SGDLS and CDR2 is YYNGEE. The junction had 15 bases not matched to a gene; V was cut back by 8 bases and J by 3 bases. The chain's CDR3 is CASAPSRESGTDTQYF. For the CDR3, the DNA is TGTGCCAGTGCCCCTTCGCGGGAGTCGGGTACAGATACGCAGTATTTT.

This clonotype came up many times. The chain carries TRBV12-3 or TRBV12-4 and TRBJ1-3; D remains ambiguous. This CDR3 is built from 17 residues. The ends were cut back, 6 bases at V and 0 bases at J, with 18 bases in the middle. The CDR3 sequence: CASSFRAGQISGNTIYF. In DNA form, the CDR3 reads TGTGCCAGCAGCTTTAGGGCCGGGCAGATCTCTGGAAACACCATATATTTT.

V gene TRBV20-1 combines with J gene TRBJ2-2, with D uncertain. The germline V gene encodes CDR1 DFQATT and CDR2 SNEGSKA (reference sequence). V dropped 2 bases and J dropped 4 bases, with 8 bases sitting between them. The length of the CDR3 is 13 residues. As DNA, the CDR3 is TGCAGTGCTAGATTCTGGCTCACCGGGGAGCTGTTTTTT. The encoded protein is CSARFWLTGELFF.

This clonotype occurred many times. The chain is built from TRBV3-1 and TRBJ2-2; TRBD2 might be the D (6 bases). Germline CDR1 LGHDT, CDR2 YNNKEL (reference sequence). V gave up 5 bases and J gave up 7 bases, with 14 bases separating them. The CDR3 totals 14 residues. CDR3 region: CASSTKPTSGELFF. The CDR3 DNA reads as TGTGCCAGCAGCACAAAGCCGACTAGCGGGGAGCTGTTTTTT. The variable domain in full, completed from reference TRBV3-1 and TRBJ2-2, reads DTAVSQTPKYLVTQMGNDKSIKCEQNLGHDTMYWYKQDSKKFLKIMFSYNNKELIINETVPNRFSPKSPDKAHLNLHINSLELGDSAVYFCASSTKPTSGELFFGEGSRLTVL.

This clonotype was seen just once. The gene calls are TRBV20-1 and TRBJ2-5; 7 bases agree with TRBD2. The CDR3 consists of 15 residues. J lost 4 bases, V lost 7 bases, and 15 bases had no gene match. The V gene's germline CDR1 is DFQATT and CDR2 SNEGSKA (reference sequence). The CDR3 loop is CSGTSVGDQAETQYF. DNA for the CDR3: TGCAGTGGTACTAGCGTGGGCGATCAAGCAGAGACCCAGTACTTC.

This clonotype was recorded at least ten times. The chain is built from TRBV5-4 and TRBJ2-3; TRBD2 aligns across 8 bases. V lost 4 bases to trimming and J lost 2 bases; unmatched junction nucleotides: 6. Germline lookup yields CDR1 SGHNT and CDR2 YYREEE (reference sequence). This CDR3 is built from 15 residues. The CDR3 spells CASSPRGALTDTQYF. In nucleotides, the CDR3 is TGTGCCAGCAGCCCGCGGGGGGCCCTCACAGATACGCAGTATTTT.

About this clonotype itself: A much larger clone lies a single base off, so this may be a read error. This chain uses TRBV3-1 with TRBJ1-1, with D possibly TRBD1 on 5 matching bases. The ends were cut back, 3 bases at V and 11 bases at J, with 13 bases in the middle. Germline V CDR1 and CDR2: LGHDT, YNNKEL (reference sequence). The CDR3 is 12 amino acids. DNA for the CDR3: TGTGCCAGCAGCCATATAAACGGGGCGGCTTTCTTT. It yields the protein CASSHINGAAFF.

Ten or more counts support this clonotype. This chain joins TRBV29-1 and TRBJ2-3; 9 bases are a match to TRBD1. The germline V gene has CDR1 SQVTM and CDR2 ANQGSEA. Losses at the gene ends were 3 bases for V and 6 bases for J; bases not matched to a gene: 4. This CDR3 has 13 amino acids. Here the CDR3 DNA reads TGCAGCGTTGAGGGACAGGGATTTGATACGCAGTATTTT. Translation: CSVEGQGFDTQYF.

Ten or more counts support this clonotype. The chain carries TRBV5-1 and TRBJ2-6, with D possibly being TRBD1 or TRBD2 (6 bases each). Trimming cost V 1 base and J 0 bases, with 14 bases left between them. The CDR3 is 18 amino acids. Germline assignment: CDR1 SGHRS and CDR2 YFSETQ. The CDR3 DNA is TGCGCCAGCAGCTTGATAACGGGGGCCGCCTCTGGGGCCAACGTCCTGACTTTC. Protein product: CASSLITGAASGANVLTF.

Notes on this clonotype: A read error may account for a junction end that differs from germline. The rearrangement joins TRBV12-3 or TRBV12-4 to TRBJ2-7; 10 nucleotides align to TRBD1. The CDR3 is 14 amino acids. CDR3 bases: TGTGCCAGCATCCTTAGACAGGGGGCTTACGAGCATTACTTC. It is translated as CASILRQGAYEHYF.

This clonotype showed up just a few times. The DNA of the CDR3 is TGCGCCAGCAGCTCTGGACTAGCGGGAGGGTACGAGCAGTACTTC. Protein product: CASSSGLAGGYEQYF. The chain joins TRBV5-1 to TRBJ2-7, with TRBD2 matching 15 bases. The junction had 2 bases not matched to a gene; V was cut back by 3 bases and J by 4 bases. CDR1 is SGHRS and CDR2 is YFSETQ in the germline V gene. The CDR3 is made up of 15 amino acids.

The chain's CDR3 is CASSSLSAGEQYF. The DNA for the CDR3 is TGTGCCAGCAGCAGCCTGTCCGCCGGGGAGCAGTACTTC. The J gene is TRBJ2-7, the V gene TRBV7-2; D gene unclear. The ends were cut back, 5 bases at V and 7 bases at J, with 15 bases in the middle. This CDR3 has 13 residues. The germline V gene has CDR1 SGHTA and CDR2 FQGNSA.

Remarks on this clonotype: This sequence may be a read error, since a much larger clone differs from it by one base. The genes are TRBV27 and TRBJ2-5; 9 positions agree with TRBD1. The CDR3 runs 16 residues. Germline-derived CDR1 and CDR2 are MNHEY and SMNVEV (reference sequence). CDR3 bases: TGTGCCACCAGTGACCCCACAGGGGGCGCACGGGAGACCAAGTACTTC. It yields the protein CATSDPTGGARETKYF.

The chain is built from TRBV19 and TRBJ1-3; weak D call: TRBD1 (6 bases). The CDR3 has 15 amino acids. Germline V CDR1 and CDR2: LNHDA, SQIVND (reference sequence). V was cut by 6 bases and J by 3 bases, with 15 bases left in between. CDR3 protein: CASRDTGLGGNTIYF. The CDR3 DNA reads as TGTGCCAGTAGGGACACAGGGTTGGGTGGAAACACCATATATTTT.

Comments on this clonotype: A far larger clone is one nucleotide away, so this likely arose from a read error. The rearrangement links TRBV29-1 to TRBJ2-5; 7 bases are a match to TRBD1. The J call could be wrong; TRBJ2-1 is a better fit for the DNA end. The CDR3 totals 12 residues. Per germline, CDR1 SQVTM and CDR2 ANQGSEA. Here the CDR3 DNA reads TGCAGCGTCCGGTCAGGGGGCAATGAGCAGTTCTTC. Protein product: CSVRSGGNEQFF.

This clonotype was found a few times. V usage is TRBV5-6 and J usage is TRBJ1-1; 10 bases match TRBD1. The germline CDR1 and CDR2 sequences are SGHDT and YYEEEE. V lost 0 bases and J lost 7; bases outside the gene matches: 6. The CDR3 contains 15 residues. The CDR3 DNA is TGTGCCAGCAGCTTGGAACTGACAGGGGGCTATGAAGCTTTCTTT. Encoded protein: CASSLELTGGYEAFF.

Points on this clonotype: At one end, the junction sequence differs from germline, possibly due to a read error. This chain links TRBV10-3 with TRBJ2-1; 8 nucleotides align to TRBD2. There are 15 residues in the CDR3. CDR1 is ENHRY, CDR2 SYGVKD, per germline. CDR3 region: CAISDSSGNYNGQFF. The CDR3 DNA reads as TGTGCCATCAGTGATAGTAGCGGGAATTACAATGGGCAGTTCTTC.

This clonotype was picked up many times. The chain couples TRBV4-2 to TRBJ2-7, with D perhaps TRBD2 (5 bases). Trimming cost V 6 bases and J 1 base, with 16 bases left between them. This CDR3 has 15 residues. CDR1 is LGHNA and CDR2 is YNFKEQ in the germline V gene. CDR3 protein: CASSPGGYVSYEQYF. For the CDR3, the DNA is TGTGCCAGCAGTCCGGGCGGGTATGTATCCTACGAGCAGTACTTC.

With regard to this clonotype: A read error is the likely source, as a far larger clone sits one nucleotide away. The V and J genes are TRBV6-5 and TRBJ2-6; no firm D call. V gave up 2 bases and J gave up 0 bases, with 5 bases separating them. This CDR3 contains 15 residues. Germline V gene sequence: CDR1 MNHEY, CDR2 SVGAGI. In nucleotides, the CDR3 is TGTGCCAGCAGTTACCACAGCTCTGGGGCCAACGTCCTGACTTTC. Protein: CASSYHSSGANVLTF.

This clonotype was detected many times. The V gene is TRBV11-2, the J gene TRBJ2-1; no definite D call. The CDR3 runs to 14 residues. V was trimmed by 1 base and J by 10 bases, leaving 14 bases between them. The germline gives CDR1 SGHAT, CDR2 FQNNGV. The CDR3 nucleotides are TGTGCCAGCAGCTTAGGTTCTAGAGAACACGAGCAGTTCTTC. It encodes CASSLGSREHEQFF.

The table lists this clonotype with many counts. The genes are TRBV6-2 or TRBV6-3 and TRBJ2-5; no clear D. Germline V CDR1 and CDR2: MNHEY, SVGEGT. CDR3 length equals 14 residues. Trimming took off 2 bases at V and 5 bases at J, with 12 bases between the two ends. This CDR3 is CASSYTTTSETQYF. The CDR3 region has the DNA TGTGCCAGCAGTTACACAACTACTTCGGAGACCCAGTACTTC.

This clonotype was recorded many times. The CDR3 sequence is CASSYSFRAEDTQYF. The CDR3 DNA reads as TGTGCCAGCAGTTACTCTTTCAGGGCGGAGGATACGCAGTATTTT. V and J are TRBV6-5 and TRBJ2-3; a weak D match, TRBD1 (5 bases). This CDR3 spans 15 amino acids. V was cut by 0 bases and J by 6 bases, with 13 bases left in between. Germline V lookup: CDR1 MNHEY, CDR2 SVGAGI.

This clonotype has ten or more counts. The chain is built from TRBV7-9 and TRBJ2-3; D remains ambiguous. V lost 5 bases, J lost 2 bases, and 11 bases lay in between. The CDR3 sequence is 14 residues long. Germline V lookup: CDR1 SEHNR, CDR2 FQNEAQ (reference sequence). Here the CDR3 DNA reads TGTGCCAGCAGCATGAGACTCCCCACAGATACGCAGTATTTT. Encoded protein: CASSMRLPTDTQYF.

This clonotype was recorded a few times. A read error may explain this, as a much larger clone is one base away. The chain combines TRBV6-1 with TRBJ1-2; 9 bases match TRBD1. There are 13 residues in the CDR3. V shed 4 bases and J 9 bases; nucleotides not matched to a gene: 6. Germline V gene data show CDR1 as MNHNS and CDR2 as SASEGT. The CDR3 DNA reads TGTGCCAGCAGTGGGGACAGGGCCTCTTGCTACACCTTC. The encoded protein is CASSGDRASCYTF.